These T cell receptor beta chains were read from a single sample in a study of blood T cell repertoires in COVID-19. Sequencing was performed with immunoSEQ multiplex PCR; in TCRdb, only in-frame clones are kept and a portion is missing. The table lists over 150,000 clones, about 79% of them singletons, with about 26% in the top ten. Sequenced material: peripheral blood. The source is a woman between 65 and 79 years old with acute or convalescent COVID-19. CDR3s include the opening cysteine and the closing phenylalanine or tryptophan. The order of the fields is D gene, V gene, clone size, J gene, CDR3 protein, CDR3 DNA. A D gene is named only where the DNA matches it firmly. Clone size is stated in some rows and not others, as once, few, many or a class when expanded.

>TRBD2|TRBV5-4|NA|TRBJ2-5
CASSPGLAAETQYF
TGTGCCAGCAGCCCAGGACTAGCGGCAGAGACCCAGTACTTC
>TRBD2|TRBV6-1|NA|TRBJ2-1
CASGLGIYNEQFF
TGTGCCAGCGGACTAGGCATCTACAATGAGCAGTTCTTC
>TRBD1|TRBV19|NA|TRBJ1-4
CASRDRGANEKLFF
TGTGCCAGTCGTGACAGGGGGGCTAATGAAAAACTGTTTTTT
>NA|TRBV7-8|NA|TRBJ2-7
CASSLFWGDGYEQYF
TGTGCCAGCAGCTTATTTTGGGGGGATGGGTACGAGCAGTACTTC
>TRBD2|TRBV7-2|few|TRBJ2-7
CASSSEERGGYEQYF
TGTGCCAGCAGCTCTGAAGAGCGGGGGGGCTACGAGCAGTACTTC
>NA|TRBV19|NA|TRBJ2-3
CASSGGRTDTQYF
TGTGCCAGTTCCGGGGGACGCACAGATACGCAGTATTTT
>NA|TRBV27|NA|TRBJ1-6
CASARAGTLNSPLHF
TGTGCCAGCGCCAGGGCCGGGACACTTAATTCACCCCTCCACTTT
>NA|TRBV25-1|NA|TRBJ2-7
CASSDSLGYEQYF
TGTGCCAGCAGTGATAGCTTGGGCTACGAGCAGTACTTC
>NA|TRBV30|NA|TRBJ2-2
CAWSRGLERWTGELFF
TGTGCCTGGAGTCGCGGACTGGAACGATGGACCGGGGAGCTGTTTTTT
>TRBD1|TRBV7-2|NA|TRBJ2-2
CASSPMTGDTGELFF
TGTGCCAGCAGCCCCATGACAGGGGACACCGGGGAGCTGTTTTTT
>NA|TRBV19|few|TRBJ1-5
CASSNRDQPQHF
TGTGCCAGTAGTAACAGAGATCAGCCCCAGCATTTT
>TRBD1|TRBV15|NA|TRBJ1-2
CATSRDRGRRDGYTF
TGTGCCACCAGCAGGGACAGGGGGCGCAGGGATGGCTACACCTTC
>TRBD2|TRBV4-2|NA|TRBJ2-7
CASSPGLAGTYEQYF
TGTGCCAGCAGCCCGGGACTAGCGGGGACCTACGAGCAGTACTTC
>TRBD1|TRBV6-6|NA|TRBJ1-1
CASTTGQAPMNTEAFF
TGTGCCAGCACTACGGGACAGGCTCCCATGAACACTGAAGCTTTCTTT
>TRBD2|TRBV7-8|NA|TRBJ2-3
CASSLSSAGVDTQYF
TGTGCCAGCAGCTTATCGTCGGCGGGAGTAGATACGCAGTATTTT
>TRBD1|TRBV7-9|NA|TRBJ2-1
CASSRPRAGRDRAYNEQFF
TGTGCCAGCAGCCGTCCCCGCGCTGGCCGGGACAGGGCCTACAATGAGCAGTTCTTC
>NA|TRBV19|NA|TRBJ2-5
CASSIVGRGETQYF
TGTGCCAGTAGTATAGTGGGCAGGGGAGAGACCCAGTACTTC
>NA|TRBV10-1|once|TRBJ2-7
CASSAGSVYEQYF
TGCGCCAGCTCGGCGGGCTCTGTCTACGAGCAGTACTTC
>NA|TRBV29-1|NA|TRBJ2-1
CSVDKGEGQFF
TGCAGCGTTGACAAGGGCGAGGGGCAGTTCTTC
>TRBD2|TRBV18|NA|TRBJ2-1
CASLPSGVSSYNEQFF
TGTGCCAGCTTGCCTAGCGGAGTATCCTCCTACAATGAGCAGTTCTTC
>TRBD2|TRBV5-1|few|TRBJ2-5
CASSFSGLAEQETQYF
TGCGCCAGCAGCTTTTCCGGACTAGCTGAACAAGAGACCCAGTACTTC
>NA|TRBV7-8|NA|TRBJ2-1
CASSPLEGTISYNEQFF
TGTGCCAGCAGCCCCCTCGAGGGAACCATCTCGTACAATGAGCAGTTCTTC
>NA|TRBV19|NA|TRBJ2-5
CASSIGQSWRETQYF
TGTGCCAGTAGTATAGGGCAGTCTTGGAGGGAGACCCAGTACTTC
>NA|TRBV6-2/TRBV6-3|NA|TRBJ1-5
CASSYGRIGNQPQHF
TGTGCCAGCAGTTACGGCAGGATAGGCAATCAGCCCCAGCATTTT
>TRBD2|TRBV12-3/TRBV12-4|NA|TRBJ2-1
CASRFVGGNEQFF
TGTGCCAGCAGATTCGTCGGGGGGAATGAGCAGTTCTTC
>NA|TRBV27|once|TRBJ1-6
CASSLSLGQSSYNSPLHF
TGTGCCAGCAGTTTATCTCTCGGACAGAGCTCCTATAATTCACCCCTCCACTTT
>NA|TRBV7-2|NA|TRBJ1-6
CASSFKQHNSPLHF
TGTGCCAGCAGCTTCAAACAGCATAATTCACCCCTCCACTTT
>NA|TRBV18|NA|TRBJ2-1
CASSPSPESGQFF
TGTGCCAGCTCACCTTCTCCCGAATCCGGGCAGTTCTTC
>TRBD2|TRBV18|NA|TRBJ2-1
CASSPPWGTSGTNEQFF
TGTGCCAGCTCACCACCGTGGGGGACTAGCGGGACCAATGAGCAGTTCTTC
>TRBD2|TRBV7-9|NA|TRBJ2-3
CASSPRGLAGVRDTQYF
TGTGCCAGCAGCCCGAGGGGTCTAGCGGGAGTGAGAGATACGCAGTATTTT
>TRBD2|TRBV15|NA|TRBJ2-1
CATSSLGLAGGPSSYNEQFF
TGTGCCACCAGCAGTTTAGGACTAGCGGGAGGGCCAAGCTCCTACAATGAGCAGTTCTTC
>NA|TRBV3-1/TRBV3-2|NA|TRBJ1-1
CASSPMATRGNTEAFF
TGTGCCAGCAGCCCGATGGCTACAAGGGGGAACACTGAAGCTTTCTTT
>TRBD2|TRBV30|NA|TRBJ2-1
CAWSGFGTSGEQFF
TGTGCCTGGAGTGGATTCGGGACTAGCGGGGAGCAGTTCTTC
>TRBD2|TRBV4-2|NA|TRBJ2-7
CASSQDVLAGYYEQYF
TGTGCCAGCAGCCAAGATGTGCTAGCGGGATACTACGAGCAGTACTTC
>NA|TRBV11-1|once|TRBJ2-1
CASSSWRDESYNEQFF
TGTGCCAGCAGCTCCTGGCGGGATGAATCCTACAATGAGCAGTTCTTC
>NA|TRBV5-1|NA|TRBJ1-4
CASSLDRLGEKLFF
TGCGCCAGCAGCTTGGACAGGTTGGGGGAAAAACTGTTTTTT
>NA|TRBV28|NA|TRBJ1-2
CASNRPAVNYGYTF
TGTGCCAGCAATCGTCCTGCAGTAAACTATGGCTACACCTTC
>TRBD1|TRBV7-3|NA|TRBJ2-3
CASSRGTGADTQYF
TGTGCCAGCAGCAGAGGGACAGGGGCGGATACGCAGTATTTT
>NA|TRBV7-3|NA|TRBJ2-5
CASSLTGRAMGETQYF
TGTGCCAGCAGCTTAACGGGCAGGGCCATGGGAGAGACCCAGTACTTC
>NA|TRBV12-3/TRBV12-4|NA|TRBJ2-3
CASSWETGVQYF
TGTGCCAGCAGTTGGGAAACAGGAGTGCAGTATTTT
>NA|TRBV2|few|TRBJ1-1
CANSREMNTEAFF
TGTGCCAACTCCCGGGAGATGAACACTGAAGCTTTCTTT
>TRBD1|TRBV9|NA|TRBJ2-1
CASSVTSRTGGVEQFF
TGTGCCAGCAGCGTAACCTCTAGGACAGGGGGTGTGGAGCAGTTCTTC
>TRBD1|TRBV15|NA|TRBJ2-5
CATSRERTGGETQYF
TGTGCCACCAGCAGAGAAAGGACAGGGGGAGAGACCCAGTACTTC
>NA|TRBV10-2|few|TRBJ2-2
CASNVALRSGELFF
TGCGCCAGCAACGTGGCTTTGAGGTCCGGGGAGCTGTTTTTT